What follows are 10 T cell receptor beta chains derived from one specimen sequenced in a study of T cell repertoires in cytomegalovirus infection. TCRdb analysed the reads with MiXCR anew, one entry per CDR3 protein. The sample consists of a few hundred thousand distinct CDR3 sequences, more than 8% of them appearing once. Sequenced input: PBMCs. These receptors were collected from a human donor in good health (CMV status not recorded). Some clones in this sample may be carry-over from other donors' samples.

The chain couples TRBV10-3 to TRBJ2-7, with 13 bases identical to TRBD2. Germline V gives CDR1 ENHRY, CDR2 SYGVKD. This CDR3 region has 15 residues. The junction had 6 bases not matched to a gene; V was cut back by 3 bases and J by 7 bases. The CDR3 DNA is TGTGCCATCAGTGAACTAGCGGGGGGGAAGTCGGAGCAGTACTTC. This codes for CAISELAGGKSEQYF.

This clonotype appeared many times. The V gene is TRBV7-2, the J gene TRBJ2-2, with D tentatively TRBD1 (6 bases). CDR1 and CDR2 (germline): SGHTA, FQGNSA. The CDR3 runs to 15 residues. Trimming took 2 bases from V and 4 from J, leaving 11 bases between them. Here the CDR3 reads CASSLTGMGTGELFF. The CDR3 DNA sequence: TGTGCCAGCAGCTTAACAGGGATGGGCACCGGGGAGCTGTTTTTT.

The CDR3 region has the DNA TGTGCCAGCAGCCAAGAAGTCGCGAGCGGGCGAGTTTCCTACGAGCAGTACTTC. This encodes CASSQEVASGRVSYEQYF. The chain is built from TRBV14 and TRBJ2-7; weak D call: TRBD2 (6 bases). The germline V gene has CDR1 SGHDN and CDR2 FVKESK. The germline V and J ends were trimmed by 0 bases and 1 base, with 19 bases remaining between them. The CDR3 contains 18 residues.

This clonotype was counted ten times or more. The V gene is TRBV7-2, the J gene TRBJ2-1; D perhaps matches TRBD2 (6 bases). The germline V and J ends were trimmed by 3 bases and 8 bases, with 20 bases remaining between them. Germline CDR1 reads SGHTA; CDR2 reads FQGNSA. The CDR3 extends over 16 amino acids. The CDR3 loop reads CASSFGGGGSIDEQFF. The CDR3 nucleotides read TGTGCCAGCAGCTTCGGCGGTGGGGGGTCAATCGATGAGCAGTTCTTC.

The CDR3 nucleotides are TGTGCTAGTGGTTTGGTACCGGGTCCCTATGGCTACACCTTC. Its protein is CASGLVPGPYGYTF. The V call is TRBV12-5, the J call TRBJ1-2; the D is unclear. This CDR3 region has 14 residues. CDR1 and CDR2 from the germline V gene are LGHNT and FRNRAP. The V gene lost 0 bases and the J gene lost 4 bases, with 9 bases spanning the gap.

This clonotype has just a few counts. The CDR3 nucleotides are TGTGCCAGCAGCTCCGACAGTTTTATGGATACGCAGTATTTT. It codes for CASSSDSFMDTQYF. The rearrangement links TRBV7-2 to TRBJ2-3; D may be TRBD1 (5 bases). CDR3 length: 14 residues. The germline V and J ends were trimmed by 4 bases and 6 bases, with 14 bases remaining between them. CDR1 and CDR2 (germline): SGHTA, FQGNSA.

The V and J genes are TRBV29-1 and TRBJ1-5, with D hard to call. CDR1 and CDR2 (germline): SQVTM, ANQGSEA. This CDR3 is 13 amino acids long. Trimming removed 4 bases at V and 3 bases at J, with 10 bases between. The CDR3 DNA is TGCAGCGTTGGGGAAAGGGTCAATCAGCCCCAGCATTTT. Translating it yields CSVGERVNQPQHF. The full variable domain, completed using reference TRBV29-1 and TRBJ1-5, is SAVISQKPSRDICQRGTSLTIQCQVDSQVTMMFWYRQQPGQSLTLIATANQGSEATYESGFVIDKFPISRPNLTFSTLTVSNMSPEDSSIYLCSVGERVNQPQHFGDGTRLSIL.

This clonotype was seen ten or more times. The chain has TRBV25-1 and TRBJ2-2, with TRBD2 identical over 10 bases. CDR1 is MGHDK and CDR2 is SYGVNS in the germline V gene. The CDR3 spans 15 residues. Trimming removed 5 bases from V and 3 bases from J; junction bases left unmatched: 3. CDR3 residues: CASSSLAGDTGELFF. The CDR3 DNA reads as TGTGCCAGCAGTTCTCTAGCGGGGGACACCGGGGAGCTGTTTTTT.

The V and J genes are TRBV6-1 and TRBJ2-6, with D uncertain. Germline loops: CDR1 MNHNS, CDR2 SASEGT. The V and J ends lost 7 bases and 0 bases respectively, with 13 bases between them. The CDR3 is made up of 16 amino acids. In DNA, the CDR3 is TGTGCCAGCATCGAAAATCTAAGCTCTGGGGCCAACGTCCTGACTTTC. Translation: CASIENLSSGANVLTF.

Points on this clonotype: This may stem from a read error, because a much larger clone lies one nucleotide away. The chain is built from TRBV12-3 or TRBV12-4 and TRBJ2-6; perhaps TRBD2 as D (5 bases). Deletions cut 5 bases from V and 4 bases from J, with 21 bases between. CDR3 size: 18 residues. The chain's CDR3 is CASSPRADPRGGANVLTF. CDR3 sequence (DNA): TGTGCCAGCAGTCCCCGGGCGGACCCCCGGGGAGGGGCCAACGTCCTGACTTTC.